These T cell receptor beta chains were read from a single sample in a study of T-cell reconstitution after alpha-beta-depleted transplantation in children. TCRdb itself ran the PCR reads through MiXCR, one entry per CDR3 protein. The sample lists 450,000 to 600,000 distinct CDR3 sequences; under 12% were seen once. The specimen was PBMCs, collected before TCRalphabeta/CD19-depleted stem cell transplant. These receptors were collected from a child younger than 10 with inherited bone marrow failure, due to receive a stem cell transplant. Both conserved end residues are part of each CDR3. D genes are given only for firm matches. The size entry is marked missing in some rows and otherwise reads once, few, many or a size class.

clone_size: many
j_call: TRBJ2-7
d_call: TRBD1
v_call: TRBV27
cdr3_aa: CASSLSPGTGNHEQYF
cdr3_nt: TGTGCCAGCAGTTTATCCCCCGGGACAGGGAACCACGAGCAGTACTTC

clone_size: many
j_call: TRBJ1-2
d_call: .
v_call: TRBV27
cdr3_aa: CASSLSGQNFYGYTF
cdr3_nt: TGTGCCAGCAGTTTATCAGGACAGAACTTCTATGGCTACACCTTC

clone_size: many
j_call: TRBJ2-2
d_call: .
v_call: TRBV12-3/TRBV12-4
cdr3_aa: CASSRAAYREVRSGELFF
cdr3_nt: TGTGCCAGCAGCCGGGCCGCGTATAGGGAGGTCCGATCCGGGGAGCTGTTTTTT

clone_size: many
j_call: TRBJ1-2
d_call: .
v_call: TRBV13
cdr3_aa: CASSWISTGTGYGYTF
cdr3_nt: TGTGCCAGCAGCTGGATAAGCACCGGGACGGGTTATGGCTACACCTTC

clone_size: once
j_call: TRBJ2-2
d_call: TRBD2
v_call: TRBV27
cdr3_aa: CASSLYPPGLAGVVGTGELFF
cdr3_nt: TGTGCCAGCAGTTTATACCCCCCGGGACTAGCGGGAGTGGTCGGCACCGGGGAGCTGTTCTTT

clone_size: few
j_call: TRBJ2-7
d_call: .
v_call: TRBV7-2
cdr3_aa: CASSIWTTYEQYF
cdr3_nt: TGTGCCAGCAGCATCTGGACGACCTACGAGCAGTACTTC

clone_size: many
j_call: TRBJ1-2
d_call: .
v_call: TRBV20-1
cdr3_aa: CSADLNYGYTF
cdr3_nt: TGCAGTGCTGACCTCAACTATGGCTACACCTTC

clone_size: many
j_call: TRBJ1-1
d_call: .
v_call: TRBV10-3
cdr3_aa: CAIAAASKGRDTEAFF
cdr3_nt: TGTGCCATAGCCGCCGCCTCTAAGGGGCGAGACACTGAAGCTTTCTTT

clone_size: .
j_call: TRBJ2-7
d_call: TRBD2
v_call: TRBV3-1
cdr3_aa: CASSHQGSGRAYEQYF
cdr3_nt: TGTGCCAGCAGCCATCAAGGAAGCGGGAGGGCCTACGAGCAGTACTTC

clone_size: many
j_call: TRBJ2-1
d_call: .
v_call: TRBV5-1
cdr3_aa: CASGPWGGSDNEQFF
cdr3_nt: TGCGCCAGCGGCCCGTGGGGAGGATCGGACAATGAGCAGTTCTTC

clone_size: .
j_call: TRBJ2-3
d_call: .
v_call: TRBV24-1
cdr3_aa: CATSDPNYTDTQYF
cdr3_nt: TGTGCCACCAGTGACCCTAATTACACAGATACGCAGTATTTT

clone_size: many
j_call: TRBJ1-2
d_call: TRBD1
v_call: TRBV5-5
cdr3_aa: CASITTRGQDYGYTF
cdr3_nt: TGTGCCAGCATCACGACAAGGGGGCAGGACTATGGCTACACCTTC

clone_size: many
j_call: TRBJ2-7
d_call: TRBD1
v_call: TRBV5-1
cdr3_aa: CASSYETGIFYEQYF
cdr3_nt: TGCGCCAGCAGCTACGAGACAGGGATATTTTACGAGCAGTACTTC

clone_size: few
j_call: TRBJ2-7
d_call: TRBD2
v_call: TRBV14
cdr3_aa: CASSQDSGRVMYEQYF
cdr3_nt: TGTGCCAGCAGCCAAGATAGCGGGAGGGTAATGTACGAGCAGTACTTC

clone_size: .
j_call: TRBJ2-5
d_call: .
v_call: TRBV12-3/TRBV12-4
cdr3_aa: CASLVWGARETQYF
cdr3_nt: TGTGCCAGCCTCGTTTGGGGGGCCCGAGAGACCCAGTACTTC

clone_size: few
j_call: TRBJ2-1
d_call: TRBD1
v_call: TRBV6-2/TRBV6-3
cdr3_aa: CASSWGPSGGEQFF
cdr3_nt: TGTGCCAGCAGTTGGGGACCCTCAGGGGGTGAGCAGTTCTTC

clone_size: many
j_call: TRBJ2-3
d_call: TRBD1
v_call: TRBV2
cdr3_aa: CASNLQGAQGGTQYF
cdr3_nt: TGTGCCAGCAACCTACAGGGGGCTCAAGGTGGGACGCAGTATTTT

clone_size: few
j_call: TRBJ2-7
d_call: .
v_call: TRBV9
cdr3_aa: CASSALPSSGYEQYF
cdr3_nt: TGTGCCAGCAGCGCTCTGCCATCTTCGGGCTACGAGCAGTACTTC

clone_size: many
j_call: TRBJ2-3
d_call: TRBD1
v_call: TRBV28
cdr3_aa: CASSFGQGSTDTQYF
cdr3_nt: TGTGCCAGCAGTTTTGGACAGGGGTCCACAGATACGCAGTATTTT

clone_size: few
j_call: TRBJ2-7
d_call: .
v_call: TRBV19
cdr3_aa: CASSNQQGAYEQYF
cdr3_nt: TGTGCCAGTAGTAACCAACAGGGCGCCTACGAGCAGTACTTC

clone_size: many
j_call: TRBJ2-2
d_call: .
v_call: TRBV5-1
cdr3_aa: CASSLSAGRNTGELFF
cdr3_nt: TGCGCCAGCAGCTTGTCGGCGGGTAGAAACACCGGGGAGCTGTTTTTT

clone_size: .
j_call: TRBJ2-2
d_call: .
v_call: TRBV12-5
cdr3_aa: CARYGQGDFLAGSGAGELFF
cdr3_nt: TGTGCTAGATATGGACAGGGGGATTTTCTAGCGGGATCCGGGGCCGGGGAGCTGTTTTTT

clone_size: many
j_call: TRBJ2-7
d_call: .
v_call: TRBV20-1
cdr3_aa: CSARAGYYEQYF
cdr3_nt: TGCAGTGCTAGAGCAGGGTACTACGAGCAGTACTTC

clone_size: many
j_call: TRBJ2-7
d_call: TRBD2
v_call: TRBV27
cdr3_aa: CASSSLRASGTYEQYF
cdr3_nt: TGTGCCAGCAGTTCCCTTCGCGCTAGCGGGACCTACGAGCAGTACTTC

clone_size: .
j_call: TRBJ2-3
d_call: .
v_call: TRBV20-1
cdr3_aa: CSARSREGPDTQYF
cdr3_nt: TGCAGTGCTAGATCCCGGGAAGGCCCAGATACGCAGTATTTT

clone_size: many
j_call: TRBJ2-5
d_call: .
v_call: TRBV7-2
cdr3_aa: CASSSLPPGLRETQYF
cdr3_nt: TGTGCCAGCAGCTCCCTCCCCCCTGGGCTCCGGGAGACCCAGTACTTC

clone_size: many
j_call: TRBJ2-7
d_call: TRBD2
v_call: TRBV20-1
cdr3_aa: CSARDREGLGEQYF
cdr3_nt: TGCAGTGCTAGAGATCGGGAGGGCTTGGGGGAGCAGTACTTC

clone_size: many
j_call: TRBJ2-5
d_call: .
v_call: TRBV20-1
cdr3_aa: CSASEGGDQYF
cdr3_nt: TGCAGTGCTTCTGAAGGGGGGGACCAGTACTTC

clone_size: few
j_call: TRBJ1-2
d_call: .
v_call: TRBV30
cdr3_aa: CAWCSRGGVYGYTF
cdr3_nt: TGTGCCTGGTGCTCGAGAGGGGGTGTCTATGGCTACACCTTC

clone_size: many
j_call: TRBJ2-1
d_call: .
v_call: TRBV28
cdr3_aa: CASSFLAAYNEQFF
cdr3_nt: TGTGCCAGCAGTTTTCTAGCAGCCTACAATGAGCAGTTCTTC

clone_size: .
j_call: TRBJ2-5
d_call: TRBD2
v_call: TRBV29-1
cdr3_aa: CSVDPFSSGRAETQYF
cdr3_nt: TGCAGCGTTGACCCCTTTTCTAGCGGGAGGGCGGAGACCCAGTACTTC

clone_size: many
j_call: TRBJ2-5
d_call: .
v_call: TRBV12-3/TRBV12-4
cdr3_aa: CASSFVDGIQETQYF
cdr3_nt: TGTGCCAGCAGTTTTGTTGATGGGATCCAAGAGACCCAGTACTTC

clone_size: many
j_call: TRBJ2-3
d_call: .
v_call: TRBV29-1
cdr3_aa: CSVLGDTQYF
cdr3_nt: TGCAGCGTTTTAGGGGATACGCAGTATTTT

clone_size: .
j_call: TRBJ2-3
d_call: .
v_call: TRBV20-1
cdr3_aa: CRANGNVSTDTQYF
cdr3_nt: TGCCGTGCCAATGGGAACGTGAGCACAGATACGCAGTATTTT

clone_size: many
j_call: TRBJ2-5
d_call: TRBD2
v_call: TRBV2
cdr3_aa: CASSDIAGEETQYF
cdr3_nt: TGTGCCAGCAGTGATATTGCGGGAGAAGAGACCCAGTACTTC

clone_size: few
j_call: TRBJ2-1
d_call: .
v_call: TRBV20-1
cdr3_aa: CCARDLSLSYNEQFF
cdr3_nt: TGCTGTGCTAGAGATCTTAGCCTCTCCTACAATGAGCAGTTCTTC

clone_size: few
j_call: TRBJ1-2
d_call: TRBD1
v_call: TRBV5-1
cdr3_aa: CASSGQGRNYGYTF
cdr3_nt: TGCGCCAGCAGCGGACAGGGGAGGAATTATGGCTACACCTTC